This T cell receptor beta chain derives from a study of blood T cell repertoires in COVID-19 (TCRdb year 2020). With regard to the full study: The collaborator samples originated in the United States, Italy and Spain and spanned the acute and convalescent phases of COVID-19. The prospective study material was composed of cDNA or gDNA derived from T cells, B-cell-depleted T cells, or PBMCs. The dataset comprised deeply sampled blood TCRbeta repertoires from subjects exposed to, actively infected with, or recovered from COVID-19. The repertoires were released in a freely available public database meant as a resource for research on the immune response to SARS-CoV-2. The samples were drawn from the first 160 participants of the ongoing ImmuneRACE study and from under 1,500 subjects provided by 6 global collaborators. A de-identified subject ID, COVID-19 status, age in years and sex were almost always included in the sample metadata. Where available, HLA class I and class II types were obtained from metadata supplied by the sample provider rather than from assay-based typing. Summary of the overall study and its limitations: The quantity of clinical and demographic metadata differed by source and by participant and was supplied without curation.

The immunoSEQ Assay, a bias-controlled multiplex PCR, was used to amplify TCRbeta CDR3 regions from genomic DNA. As for how the authors treated the data: Within the assay, amplification of reference gene primers was used to estimate how many nucleated cells each sample contained. Sequence reads were collapsed and filtered to measure the absolute abundance of every unique TCRbeta CDR3 rearrangement. For each sample, productive Simpson clonality was calculated as the square root of Simpson's diversity index across productive rearrangements. The table was pulled from immuneACCESS by TCRdb, which kept in-frame rearrangements only. Such tables lose some clones; where checked, under half of the loss comes from unresolved V genes, and the rest has no known cause. V, J and clone size are those of that table, while D and trimming were read from the DNA. This sample comprises 150,000 to 200,000 clones, 80% to 85% of them detected only once. Over 2.5% of the sample comes from the top ten.

About this clone: The specificity of this receptor is unknown. Per-base qualities were not stored, and no clone one base away is much larger.

Each collaborating institution followed its own protocols to collect whole blood in K2EDTA tubes. For TCRbeta analysis, collaborator samples were shipped as frozen whole blood, as isolated PBMCs, or as DNA extracted from either sample type. The CDR3, from cysteine to phenylalanine, totals 13 residues. The entry retains the CDR3 DNA only, 39 bases that are in frame from base 1. The V and J ends are trimmed by 3 bases and 0 bases, leaving 6 bases between them. Per the germline V gene, SGHRS is the CDR1 and YFSETQ is the CDR2. The sequence was obtained from a human donor with acute or convalescent COVID-19. The donor label of this sample is uncertain. Sequencing used peripheral blood. The rearrangement joined TRBV5-1 to TRBJ1-1, with TRBD1 as a weak D call on 5 bases. DNA sequence: TGCGCCAGCAGCTCAGGGATGAACACTGAAGCTTTCTTT. Its protein is CASSSGMNTEAFF. The variable domain in full, with residues beyond the CDR3 obtained from the reference TRBV5-1 and TRBJ1-1 genes, is KAGVTQTPRYLIKTRGQQVTLSCSPISGHRSVSWYQQTPGQGLQFLFEYFSETQRNKGNFPGRFSGRQFSNSRSEMNVSTLELGDSALYLCASSSGMNTEAFFGQGTRLTVV.